These 6 T cell receptor beta chains share one sample of origin, sequenced in a study of T cells in women clearing cervical HPV infection. Some clones are missing from TCRdb's copy, which holds only in-frame ones; the method was immunoSEQ multiplex PCR. This table holds about 35,000 clones. Sequenced: blood buffy coat. These receptors were collected from a woman aged 18 to 75 with a cervical HPV16 infection that either progressed to CIN3+ or cleared (not recorded which).

On this clone itself: The read comes to an end 3 residues before the CDR3 does, leaving the germline J gene to fill in the end. The V gene is TRBV29-1, the J gene TRBJ1-4, with D possibly being TRBD1 (5 bases). The CDR3 has 14 residues. CDR1 and CDR2 (germline): SQVTM, ANQGSEA. Trimming removed 6 bases at V and 0 bases at J, with 11 bases between. The CDR3: CSVTDSATNEKLFF. The covered CDR3 bases are TGCAGCGTAACCGACAGTGCAACTAATGAAAAA.

Points on this clone: The CDR3 extends 3 residues past the end of the read, so its final part is completed from the germline J gene. The rearrangement links TRBV2 to TRBJ2-7; 7 bases agree with TRBD1. J gave up 2 bases and V 6 bases, and 10 bases lay outside the gene matches. The CDR3 is 15 amino acids. Germline assignment: CDR1 SNHLY and CDR2 FYNNEI. The CDR3 reads CASRLQGSGPYEQYF. The part of the CDR3 DNA that was read is TGTGCCAGCAGGCTACAGGGGAGTGGGCCCTACGAG.

As for this clone: Read sequence stops 3 residues before the CDR3 end, and the germline J gene provides the missing end. The rearrangement uses TRBV19 and TRBJ2-1; the match to TRBD2 covers 9 bases. This CDR3 contains 16 residues. CDR1 and CDR2 (germline): LNHDA, SQIVND (reference sequence). V trimming: 7 bases; J trimming: 6 bases; junction bases outside the gene matches: 13. CDR3 DNA, as far as it was read: TGTGCCAGTACCTCCCTTGCGGCTAGCGGGATCAATGAG. The encoded protein is CASTSLAASGINE. The full CDR3 is CASTSLAASGINEQFF. Complete variable domain (other parts from reference TRBV19 and TRBJ2-1): DGGITQSPKYLFRKEGQNVTLSCEQNLNHDAMYWYRQDPGQGLRLIYYSQIVNDFQKGDIAEGYSVSREKKESFPLTVTSAQKNPTAFYLCASTSLAASGINEQFFGPGTRLTVL.

Note on this clone: The read falls 3 residues short of the CDR3 end, and the missing part is taken from the germline J gene. The rearrangement links TRBV18 to TRBJ1-5, with TRBD1 as a possible D gene (5 bases). Deletions cut 2 bases from V and 5 bases from J, with 7 bases between. This CDR3 spans 13 amino acids. CDR1 and CDR2 (germline): KGHSH, LQKENI. The covered CDR3 bases are TGTGCCAGCTCACCAGCGGGGGATCAGCCC. As protein: CASSPAGDQP. The whole CDR3 is CASSPAGDQPQHF.

A note on this clone: The read gets to within 3 residues of the CDR3 end, and the germline J gene fills in the rest. The chain has TRBV11-3 and TRBJ2-1; a possible D gene is TRBD1 (5 bases). CDR1 and CDR2 (germline): SGHNT, YENEEA. The V end lost 2 bases, the J end lost 6 bases, and 8 bases lay between the germline ends. The CDR3 contains 13 residues. The chain's CDR3 is CASSLIQGNEQFF. CDR3 DNA (partial): TGTGCCAGCAGCTTAATTCAGGGCAATGAG.

About this clone itself: The CDR3 extends 3 residues past the end of the read, so its final part is completed from the germline J gene. The chain couples TRBV20-1 to TRBJ1-6; 7 bases agree with TRBD1. The CDR3 consists of 14 residues. Germline V gives CDR1 DFQATT, CDR2 SNEGSKA (reference sequence). Trimming cost V 6 bases and J 4 bases; bases outside gene matches: 6. CDR3 DNA (partial): TGCAGTGCCCATACAGGGGCTTATAATTCACCC. Translating gives CSAHTGAYNSP. The whole CDR3 sequence is CSAHTGAYNSPLHF.